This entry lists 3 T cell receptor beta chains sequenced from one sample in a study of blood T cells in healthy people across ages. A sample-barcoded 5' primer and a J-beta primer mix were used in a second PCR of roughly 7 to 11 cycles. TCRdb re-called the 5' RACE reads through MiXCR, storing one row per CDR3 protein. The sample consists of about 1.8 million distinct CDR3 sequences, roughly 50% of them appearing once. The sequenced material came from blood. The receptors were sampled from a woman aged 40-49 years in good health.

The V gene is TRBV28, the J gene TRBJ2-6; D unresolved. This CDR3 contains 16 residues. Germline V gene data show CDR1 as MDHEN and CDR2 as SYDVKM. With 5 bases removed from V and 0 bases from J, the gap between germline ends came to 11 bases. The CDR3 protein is CASSLRAHSGANVLTF. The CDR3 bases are TGTGCCAGCAGTCTACGTGCTCACTCTGGGGCCAACGTCCTGACTTTC. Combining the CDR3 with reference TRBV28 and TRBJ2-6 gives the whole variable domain DVKVTQSSRYLVKRTGEKVFLECVQDMDHENMFWYRQDPGLGLRLIYFSYDVKMKEKGDIPEGYSVSREKKERFSLILESASTNQTSMYLCASSLRAHSGANVLTFGAGSRLTVL.

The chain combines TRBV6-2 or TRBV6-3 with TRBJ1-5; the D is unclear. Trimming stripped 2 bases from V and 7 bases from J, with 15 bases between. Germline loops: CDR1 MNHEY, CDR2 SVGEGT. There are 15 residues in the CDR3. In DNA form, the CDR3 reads TGTGCCAGCAGTTACGATGGCGGGCCCGGACAGCCCCAGCATTTT. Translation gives CASSYDGGPGQPQHF.

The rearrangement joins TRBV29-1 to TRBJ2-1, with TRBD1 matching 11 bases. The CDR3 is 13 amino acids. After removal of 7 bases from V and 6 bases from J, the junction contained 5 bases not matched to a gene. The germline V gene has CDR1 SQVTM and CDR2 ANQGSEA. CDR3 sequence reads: CSGWDRGFNEQFF. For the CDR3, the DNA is TGCAGCGGCTGGGACAGGGGGTTCAATGAGCAGTTCTTC.